Presented here are 26 T cell receptor beta chains from one specimen sequenced in a study of technical replicates of blood from a handful of donors. Assay used: immunoSEQ multiplex PCR; TCRdb lists only in-frame clones, some missing. The sample comprises over 65,000 clones, around 97% of which are singletons, and 0.21% rests with the top ten. Material: T cells isolated from PBMCs. The receptors stem from a human donor in good health.

J is TRBJ1-1 and V is TRBV7-8; D is undetermined. Trimming removed 2 bases at V and 2 bases at J, with 9 bases between. The CDR3 is 14 amino acids. CDR1 and CDR2 from the germline V gene are SGHVS and FQNEAQ. The CDR3 here is CASSLPETNTEAFF. The CDR3 region has the DNA TGTGCCAGCAGCTTACCCGAGACTAACACTGAAGCTTTCTTT.

The chain uses TRBV4-2 and TRBJ1-4; 8 bases agree with TRBD1. V shed 6 bases and J 6 bases; nucleotides not matched to a gene: 6. The CDR3 is made up of 14 amino acids. Germline assignment: CDR1 LGHNA and CDR2 YNFKEQ. CDR3 sequence: CASSPGGGDEKLFF. CDR3 DNA: TGTGCCAGCAGTCCAGGGGGCGGGGATGAAAAACTGTTTTTT.

CDR3 sequence: CASTSGQGAVGYTF. CDR3 nucleotides: TGTGCCAGCACTAGCGGACAGGGGGCAGTTGGCTACACCTTC. The V and J genes are TRBV6-1 and TRBJ1-2; 11 bases fit TRBD1. V dropped 7 bases and J dropped 7; count of bases not matched to a gene: 8. The CDR3 sequence is 14 residues long. Germline V gene lookup returns CDR1 MNHNS and CDR2 SASEGT.

The CDR3 DNA reads as TGTGCCAGCAGCTTAGAACGGGGTTCCTACGAGCAGTACTTC. Its translation: CASSLERGSYEQYF. The chain links TRBV11-3 to TRBJ2-7, with D possibly being TRBD2 (5 bases). This CDR3 has 14 residues. Trimming removed 0 bases at V and 1 base at J, with 7 bases between. The germline CDR1 and CDR2 sequences are SGHNT and YENEEA.

The chain has TRBV28 and TRBJ2-5; 9 bases line up with TRBD1. Germline-derived CDR1 and CDR2 are MDHEN and SYDVKM. CDR3 length equals 15 residues. V lost 7 bases to trimming and J lost 6 bases; unmatched junction nucleotides: 12. Here the CDR3 DNA reads TGTGCCAGCACCGCCGGGGGGACAGGGCGGCAGACCCAGTACTTC. This translates into CASTAGGTGRQTQYF.

This chain uses TRBV4-1 with TRBJ2-7, with TRBD1 identical over 7 bases. The CDR3 sequence is 16 residues long. Germline trimming cut 4 bases from V and 0 bases from J; bases unmatched to any gene: 9. From germline, CDR1 is MGHRA and CDR2 YSYEKL. This chain's CDR3 is CASSPIGQELSYEQYF. CDR3 DNA sequence: TGCGCCAGCAGCCCTATAGGACAGGAACTCTCCTACGAGCAGTACTTC.

The chain joins TRBV29-1 to TRBJ1-2; 7 bases align to TRBD1. From germline, CDR1 is SQVTM and CDR2 ANQGSEA. This CDR3 is 13 amino acids long. The V and J ends lost 6 bases and 4 bases, in that order; junction bases with no gene match: 8. The CDR3 coding sequence is TGCAGCGTCCATAGGACAGGATCCTATGGCTACACCTTC. Amino acids: CSVHRTGSYGYTF.

On this clone itself: Other DNA sequences in the same sample also yield this CDR3. The chain has TRBV27 and TRBJ1-5; D remains ambiguous. Per the germline V gene, CDR1 is MNHEY and CDR2 is SMNVEV (reference sequence). This CDR3 spans 15 amino acids. Trimming took off 2 bases at V and 0 bases at J, with 8 bases between the two ends. The CDR3 nucleotides are TGTGCCAGCAGTTTAACGGGATATAGCAATCAGCCCCAGCATTTT. Its translation is CASSLTGYSNQPQHF.

This clone was picked up one time. The CDR3 region is CASSRPGQEAFF. The CDR3 DNA reads TGTGCCAGCAGTCGGCCGGGACAAGAAGCTTTCTTT. The V and J genes are TRBV6-5 and TRBJ1-1; TRBD1 is a possible D gene (6 bases). Trimming removed 5 bases at V and 8 bases at J, with 12 bases between. Germline V gives CDR1 MNHEY, CDR2 SVGAGI. This CDR3 comprises 12 residues.

The chain joins TRBV19 to TRBJ2-5; D gene uncertain. The CDR3 consists of 14 residues. The V gene's germline CDR1 is LNHDA and CDR2 SQIVND (reference sequence). Between the trimmed V and J ends, which lost 2 bases and 4 bases, there was a span of 11 bases. Here the CDR3 DNA reads TGTGCCAGTAGTATAAGTTTGGGCATAGAGACCCAGTACTTC. Its translation is CASSISLGIETQYF. The full variable domain, its missing parts supplied by reference TRBV19 and TRBJ2-5, is DGGITQSPKYLFRKEGQNVTLSCEQNLNHDAMYWYRQDPGQGLRLIYYSQIVNDFQKGDIAEGYSVSREKKESFPLTVTSAQKNPTAFYLCASSISLGIETQYFGPGTRLLVL.

Only one count was recorded for this clone. The chain employs TRBV6-5 and TRBJ2-5, with D possibly being TRBD1 (6 bases). Germline V gene lookup returns CDR1 MNHEY and CDR2 SVGAGI. The CDR3 is made up of 13 amino acids. The V and J ends lost 5 bases and 5 bases respectively, with 12 bases between them. The CDR3: CASSLQGPETQYF. CDR3 sequence (DNA): TGTGCCAGCAGTCTACAGGGCCCGGAGACCCAGTACTTC.

The DNA for the CDR3 is TGTGCCAGCAGCATGGGAGGCACAGATACGCAGTATTTT. Translating gives CASSMGGTDTQYF. J is TRBJ2-3 and V is TRBV4-2; weak D call: TRBD2 (5 bases). The V gene lost 5 bases and the J gene lost 1 base, with 7 bases spanning the gap. This CDR3 is 13 amino acids long. The V gene's germline CDR1 is LGHNA and CDR2 YNFKEQ.

The rearrangement links TRBV29-1 to TRBJ2-1, with D possibly TRBD1 on 7 matching bases. Per the germline V gene, CDR1 is SQVTM and CDR2 is ANQGSEA. This CDR3 is 14 amino acids long. V was pared by 6 bases and J by 4 bases, with 16 bases between. The DNA for the CDR3 is TGCAGCGTCGCGACTGCAGGGGGGTACAATGAGCAGTTCTTC. Protein product: CSVATAGGYNEQFF.

V gene TRBV5-1 combines with J gene TRBJ2-7; D is undetermined. Germline loops: CDR1 SGHRS, CDR2 YFSETQ. This CDR3 is 14 amino acids long. V lost 0 bases, J lost 5 bases, and 12 bases lay in between. The CDR3 region has the DNA TGCGCCAGCAGCTTGGAGTCAGGTTTCGACGAGCAGTACTTC. Translating gives CASSLESGFDEQYF. The full variable domain, completed using reference TRBV5-1 and TRBJ2-7, is KAGVTQTPRYLIKTRGQQVTLSCSPISGHRSVSWYQQTPGQGLQFLFEYFSETQRNKGNFPGRFSGRQFSNSRSEMNVSTLELGDSALYLCASSLESGFDEQYFGPGTRLTVT.

V gene TRBV11-2 combines with J gene TRBJ1-4; possibly TRBD1 for D (5 bases). Germline loops: CDR1 SGHAT, CDR2 FQNNGV. The CDR3 sequence is 16 residues long. The ends were cut back, 4 bases at V and 7 bases at J, with 19 bases in the middle. The CDR3 reads CASSSPGWYDPEKLFF. The DNA for the CDR3 is TGTGCCAGCAGCTCCCCAGGGTGGTACGACCCTGAAAAACTGTTTTTT.

The chain recombines TRBV4-2 with TRBJ2-3, with TRBD1 as a possible D gene (6 bases). The V and J ends lost 5 bases and 6 bases respectively, with 9 bases between them. From germline, CDR1 is LGHNA and CDR2 YNFKEQ. The CDR3 loop spans 12 amino acids. The CDR3 region has the DNA TGTGCCAGCAGCTCCCAGGGGGATACGCAGTATTTT. This codes for CASSSQGDTQYF.

The V and J genes are TRBV5-1 and TRBJ1-4; D gene ambiguous. V shed 3 bases and J shed 0 bases, with 9 bases lying between them. CDR3 length equals 15 residues. Germline CDR1 is SGHRS and CDR2 is YFSETQ. The CDR3 DNA sequence: TGCGCCAGCAGCTCCTCGGGTGCAACTAATGAAAAACTGTTTTTT. It yields the protein CASSSSGATNEKLFF.

This rearrangement joins TRBV5-1 to TRBJ2-3, with 7 bases identical to TRBD2. The CDR3 length is 16 residues. The germline V gene has CDR1 SGHRS and CDR2 YFSETQ. The junction had 12 bases not matched to a gene; V was cut back by 6 bases and J by 2 bases. The CDR3 spells CASTPRKRGATDTQYF. The CDR3 bases are TGCGCCAGCACGCCGCGGAAGCGGGGAGCCACAGATACGCAGTATTTT.

The chain uses TRBV2 and TRBJ1-5; a possible D gene is TRBD1 (6 bases). The V gene lost 9 bases and the J gene lost 5 bases, with 14 bases spanning the gap. The CDR3 covers 13 residues. CDR1 is SNHLY, CDR2 FYNNEI, per germline. The DNA of the CDR3 is TGTGCCAGTGCGGACAGCGAGGATCAGCCCCAGCATTTT. Translating gives CASADSEDQPQHF.

This chain connects TRBV5-4 to TRBJ1-2, with D perhaps matching TRBD1 (6 bases). Germline V gene sequence: CDR1 SGHNT, CDR2 YYREEE (reference sequence). CDR3 length: 13 residues. V was cut by 4 bases and J by 5 bases, with 12 bases left in between. The CDR3 nucleotides read TGTGCCAGCAGCCCGAGGGACAATTATGGCTACACCTTC. Its protein product is CASSPRDNYGYTF.

The rearrangement links TRBV11-1 to TRBJ2-7, with TRBD1 matching over 9 bases. The CDR3 runs 15 residues. V was pared by 5 bases and J by 4 bases, with 9 bases of the junction left unmatched. Germline V gene data show CDR1 as SGHAT and CDR2 as FQDESV (reference sequence). For the CDR3, the DNA is TGTGCCAGCAGCACCGGGACAGGGCCCTTTTACGAGCAGTACTTC. This codes for CASSTGTGPFYEQYF.

The rearrangement uses TRBV6-5 and TRBJ1-5, with 10 bases matching TRBD1. CDR1 is MNHEY and CDR2 is SVGAGI in the germline V gene. V lost 5 bases to trimming and J lost 7 bases; unmatched junction nucleotides: 8. The CDR3 is 15 residues long. The CDR3 coding sequence is TGTGCCAGCAGTGTACGACAGGGGGCACGGCAGCCCCAGCATTTT. As protein: CASSVRQGARQPQHF.

The chain recombines TRBV5-4 with TRBJ2-6; D is unclear. Trimming removed 7 bases from V and 1 base from J, with 6 bases in between. Germline CDR1 and CDR2: SGHNT and YYREEE (reference sequence). The CDR3 covers 13 residues. CDR3 residues: CASEASGANVLTF. As DNA, the CDR3 is TGTGCCAGCGAGGCTTCTGGGGCCAACGTCCTGACTTTC.

V and J are TRBV7-8 and TRBJ1-6; D uncertain. Germline V lookup: CDR1 SGHVS, CDR2 FQNEAQ. The CDR3 contains 14 residues. Trimming took 2 bases from V and 10 from J, leaving 12 bases between them. CDR3: CASSLQRTGSPLHF. CDR3 DNA: TGTGCCAGCAGCTTACAAAGAACGGGATCACCCCTCCACTTT.

The V gene is TRBV5-4, the J gene TRBJ1-3; unclear D gene. The CDR3 is 12 amino acids. Germline CDR1 reads SGHNT; CDR2 reads YYREEE (reference sequence). V lost 5 bases to trimming and J lost 4 bases, with 7 bases between them. The chain's CDR3 is CASSSTGNTIYF. The DNA of the CDR3 is TGTGCCAGCAGTTCGACAGGAAACACCATATATTTT.

The chain recombines TRBV7-9 with TRBJ1-5; 8 bases fit TRBD1. The trim removed 5 bases at V and 6 bases at J, leaving 9 bases unmatched. Germline lookup yields CDR1 SEHNR and CDR2 FQNEAQ (reference sequence). This CDR3 spans 15 amino acids. The CDR3 DNA reads TGTGCCAGCAGCACCACAGGGGGTATCATTCAGCCCCAGCATTTT. Translating it yields CASSTTGGIIQPQHF.